Below are 27 T cell receptor beta chains sequenced from a single sample in a study of blood T cell repertoires in COVID-19. The repertoire was sequenced with immunoSEQ multiplex PCR; TCRdb's copy has only in-frame clones and lacks some. This table has about 70,000 clones, about four fifths appearing once. Sequencing was done on a sample of peripheral blood. The receptor set was obtained from a woman older than 75 with acute or convalescent COVID-19.

There are a few counts of this clone. V gene TRBV10-2 combines with J gene TRBJ2-5; 7 bases fit TRBD1. Trimming removed 3 bases from V and 4 bases from J; junction bases left unmatched: 2. This CDR3 has 13 residues. Germline V lookup: CDR1 WSHSY, CDR2 SAAADI. CDR3: CASSEHRGETQYF. The CDR3 coding sequence is TGCGCCAGCAGTGAACACAGGGGAGAGACCCAGTACTTC.

The chain recombines TRBV2 with TRBJ1-4, with D hard to call. The CDR3 runs 14 residues. Germline V gene lookup returns CDR1 SNHLY and CDR2 FYNNEI. The germline V and J ends were trimmed by 6 bases and 0 bases, with 8 bases remaining between them. The CDR3 spells CASRGSTTNEKLFF. For the CDR3, the DNA is TGTGCCAGCAGGGGGAGTACAACTAATGAAAAACTGTTTTTT.

This sequence joins TRBV19 and TRBJ2-2; 7 nucleotides line up with TRBD1. Unmatched junction bases numbered 8, after V lost 4 bases and J lost 6 bases. Germline values: CDR1 LNHDA, CDR2 SQIVND (reference sequence). The CDR3 contains 15 residues. This chain's CDR3 is CASSTRQGESGELFF. CDR3 in DNA: TGTGCCAGTAGTACCCGACAGGGAGAGTCCGGGGAGCTGTTTTTT.

The sample holds one count of this clone. J is TRBJ2-2 and V is TRBV11-2; D possibly corresponds to TRBD2 (6 bases). V shed 1 base and J shed 6 bases, with 18 bases lying between them. CDR1 is SGHAT and CDR2 is FQNNGV in the germline V gene. This CDR3 spans 17 amino acids. The CDR3 DNA is TGTGCCAGCAGCTTAGTTTTAATTGCGGGATTCTCCGGGGAGCTGTTTTTT. This gives the protein CASSLVLIAGFSGELFF.

The CDR3 DNA sequence: TGCGCCAGCAGCCGCTCCAGGGACTATGGCTACACCTTC. Its translation is CASSRSRDYGYTF. This chain connects TRBV5-1 to TRBJ1-2; a weak D match, TRBD1 (5 bases). The V gene lost 4 bases and the J gene lost 3 bases, with 10 bases spanning the gap. Germline lookup yields CDR1 SGHRS and CDR2 YFSETQ. The CDR3 length is 13 residues.

Details on this clone: The DNA is omitted, as the CDR3 cannot be located on it reliably, and the CDR3 follows TCRdb's listing. The chain has TRBV21-1 and TRBJ2-6; TRBD1 reflects the table's D call only, with no check against the DNA. TRBV21-1 is deemed a pseudogene. With termini counted, the CDR3 has 19 amino acids. The CDR3 loop reads CASLPWVGTGTSGANVLTF.

This chain links TRBV12-5 with TRBJ2-7; 7 nucleotides match TRBD1. Germline V CDR1 and CDR2: LGHNT, FRNRAP. Unmatched junction bases numbered 0, after V lost 1 base and J lost 3 bases. This CDR3 has 13 amino acids. The CDR3, as DNA: TGTGCTAGTGGTTTGGGACAGGGCTACGAGCAGTACTTC. Translated, it gives CASGLGQGYEQYF.

This clone was detected a few times. This chain joins TRBV5-1 and TRBJ1-6; 8 positions agree with TRBD1. This CDR3 is 14 amino acids long. J gave up 6 bases and V 6 bases, and 5 bases lay outside the gene matches. The germline V gene encodes CDR1 SGHRS and CDR2 YFSETQ. This chain's CDR3 is CASKLGQGNSPLHF. CDR3 sequence (DNA): TGCGCCAGCAAGCTTGGACAGGGTAATTCACCCCTCCACTTT. Using reference TRBV5-1 and TRBJ1-6 for the parts outside the CDR3, the full variable domain is KAGVTQTPRYLIKTRGQQVTLSCSPISGHRSVSWYQQTPGQGLQFLFEYFSETQRNKGNFPGRFSGRQFSNSRSEMNVSTLELGDSALYLCASKLGQGNSPLHFGNGTRLTVT.

This clone came up once. The chain joins TRBV21-1 to TRBJ1-2. TRBV21-1 counts as a pseudogene. This CDR3 has 17 residues. CDR3 in DNA: TGTGCCAGCAGCAAAAACTGGCCGGATCCGAGGGACTATGGCTACACCTTC. It specifies CASSKNWPDPRDYGYTF.

The J gene is TRBJ2-2, the V gene TRBV12-5, with a tentative D call TRBD1 (6 bases). The CDR3 covers 16 residues. Germline V gene sequence: CDR1 LGHNT, CDR2 FRNRAP. Trimming took 7 bases from V and 1 from J, leaving 16 bases between them. CDR3 sequence reads: CASASKGDQNTGELFF. CDR3 nucleotides: TGTGCTAGTGCTTCGAAGGGGGACCAGAACACCGGGGAGCTGTTTTTT. Full variable domain (missing parts from reference TRBV12-5 and TRBJ2-2): DARVTQTPRHKVTEMGQEVTMRCQPILGHNTVFWYRQTMMQGLELLAYFRNRAPLDDSGMPKDRFSAEMPDATLATLKIQPSEPRDSAVYFCASASKGDQNTGELFFGEGSRLTVL.

The chain links TRBV15 to TRBJ2-5; D uncertain. This CDR3 is 15 amino acids long. Trimming stripped 0 bases from V and 1 base from J, with 9 bases between. Germline V gene data show CDR1 as LNHNV and CDR2 as YYDKDF (reference sequence). The CDR3 DNA sequence: TGTGCCACCAGCAGAGATCGTCCGGGCCAAGAGACCCAGTACTTC. It codes for CATSRDRPGQETQYF. Combining the CDR3 with reference TRBV15 and TRBJ2-5 gives the whole variable domain DAMVIQNPRYQVTQFGKPVTLSCSQTLNHNVMYWYQQKSSQAPKLLFHYYDKDFNNEADTPDNFQSRRPNTSFCFLDIRSPGLGDTAMYLCATSRDRPGQETQYFGPGTRLLVL.

The rearrangement joins TRBV6-5 to TRBJ2-6; 10 bases map to TRBD1. CDR3 size: 15 residues. V gave up 8 bases and J gave up 3 bases; unmatched junction bases: 4. From germline, CDR1 is MNHEY and CDR2 SVGAGI. CDR3 loop: CASRTGGSGANVLTF. The CDR3 region has the DNA TGTGCCAGCCGGACAGGGGGAAGTGGGGCCAACGTCCTGACTTTC.

This clone appeared once. The chain carries TRBV2 and TRBJ2-5; perhaps TRBD2 as D (6 bases). Per germline, CDR1 SNHLY and CDR2 FYNNEI. The CDR3 is 15 residues long. V lost 6 bases, J lost 5 bases, and 19 bases lay in between. In nucleotides, the CDR3 is TGTGCCAGCAGGGTGGGGGGAACCCTCGGGGAGACCCAGTACTTC. Its translation is CASRVGGTLGETQYF.

This clone was counted many times. V is TRBV6-5 and J is TRBJ1-1; D may be TRBD1 (5 bases). Germline V CDR1 and CDR2: MNHEY, SVGAGI. This CDR3 has 14 amino acids. Deletions cut 6 bases from V and 5 bases from J, with 16 bases between. DNA for the CDR3: TGTGCCAGCAGGATTCAGGGAGGAGGGACTGAAGCTTTCTTT. It translates to CASRIQGGGTEAFF.

This clone was observed a few times. The chain couples TRBV18 to TRBJ1-5; unclear D gene. CDR3 size: 15 residues. The germline gives CDR1 KGHSH, CDR2 LQKENI. Trimming shortened V by 3 bases and J by 1 base, and 10 bases separated the two germline ends. The CDR3 region has the DNA TGTGCCAGCTCACCCCCGCAACGGAGCAATCAGCCCCAGCATTTT. Amino acid sequence: CASSPPQRSNQPQHF.

The CDR3 DNA is TGTGCCAGTCTAATGGGGGGCTCTGGGGCCAACGTCCTGACTTTC. It is translated as CASLMGGSGANVLTF. V usage is TRBV6-5 and J usage is TRBJ2-6, with D possibly TRBD2 on 6 matching bases. V was pared by 9 bases and J by 0 bases, with 12 bases between. The germline CDR1 and CDR2 sequences are MNHEY and SVGAGI. This CDR3 spans 15 amino acids.

The table lists this clone with a few counts. J is TRBJ1-1 and V is TRBV12-3 or TRBV12-4; D is ambiguous. The ends were cut back, 8 bases at V and 2 bases at J, with 12 bases in the middle. The CDR3 sequence is 13 residues long. CDR3 in amino acids: CASHMRGNTEAFF. CDR3 DNA sequence: TGTGCCAGCCATATGCGGGGTAACACTGAAGCTTTCTTT.

The chain couples TRBV3-1 (or the pseudogene TRBV3-2) to TRBJ2-7; D ambiguous. V was clipped by 0 bases and J by 7 bases, with 19 bases between them. CDR1 LGHDT and CDR2 YNNKEL come from the germline V gene (reference sequence). The CDR3 loop spans 16 amino acids. CDR3 sequence: CASSQDRSLVWSEQYF. For the CDR3, the DNA is TGTGCCAGCAGCCAAGATCGAAGCCTAGTTTGGAGTGAGCAGTACTTC.

In this sample, this clone turned up many times. This rearrangement joins TRBV14 to TRBJ1-1; perhaps TRBD1 as D (6 bases). This CDR3 comprises 19 residues. The V and J ends lost 0 bases and 0 bases respectively, with 20 bases between them. CDR1 is SGHDN and CDR2 is FVKESK in the germline V gene. CDR3 nucleotides: TGTGCCAGCAGCCAAGAGGGTGTCGGAACAGGGACCATGAACACTGAAGCTTTCTTT. Amino acids: CASSQEGVGTGTMNTEAFF.

V gene TRBV6-1 combines with J gene TRBJ2-1, with D tentatively TRBD1 (6 bases). V dropped 3 bases and J dropped 7 bases, with 19 bases sitting between them. Looked up from germline, CDR1 is MNHNS and CDR2 is SASEGT. CDR3 length equals 16 residues. As DNA, the CDR3 is TGTGCCAGCAGTGAGTTGGTGGGGGCCGTCGGGAATGAGCAGTTCTTC. Translation: CASSELVGAVGNEQFF.

The rearrangement uses TRBV5-1 and TRBJ2-4; 8 bases line up with TRBD1. The CDR3 is made up of 15 amino acids. The germline CDR1 and CDR2 sequences are SGHRS and YFSETQ. The trim removed 5 bases at V and 6 bases at J, leaving 10 bases unmatched. CDR3 sequence: CASSPGGPPLNIQYF. The CDR3 coding sequence is TGCGCCAGCAGTCCAGGGGGCCCCCCACTAAACATTCAGTACTTC.

This clone was recorded only once. The CDR3 sequence: CASSIRTSGVYEQYF. The CDR3 nucleotides read TGTGCCAGTAGTATCCGTACTAGCGGGGTATACGAGCAGTACTTC. The chain employs TRBV19 and TRBJ2-7; 10 bases map to TRBD2. The CDR3 is 15 residues long. The V gene end was trimmed by 3 bases and the J gene end by 4 bases; junction bases not matched to a gene: 6. Germline V gene data show CDR1 as LNHDA and CDR2 as SQIVND (reference sequence).

V usage is TRBV19 and J usage is TRBJ2-5; 9 bases fit TRBD1. Germline lookup yields CDR1 LNHDA and CDR2 SQIVND (reference sequence). Trimming cost V 7 bases and J 4 bases; bases outside gene matches: 13. This CDR3 has 16 residues. This chain's CDR3 is CASKLGTGYDGETQYF. As DNA, the CDR3 is TGTGCCAGTAAGCTCGGGACAGGGTATGACGGAGAGACCCAGTACTTC.

The V gene is TRBV29-1, the J gene TRBJ2-1, with TRBD1 matching 11 bases. This CDR3 contains 14 residues. Germline CDR1 reads SQVTM; CDR2 reads ANQGSEA. V was clipped by 6 bases and J by 8 bases; unmatched bases: 9. The CDR3 bases are TGCAGCGTAAAAAGGGACAGGGGGTCGGATGAGCAGTTCTTC. This gives the protein CSVKRDRGSDEQFF.

This chain connects TRBV18 to TRBJ2-5, with D uncertain. The CDR3 extends over 15 amino acids. Germline CDR1 KGHSH, CDR2 LQKENI. Trimming cost V 3 bases and J 1 base, with 12 bases left between them. CDR3 bases: TGTGCCAGCTCACCCCCTATGTCGGGCCAAGAGACCCAGTACTTC. Encoded protein: CASSPPMSGQETQYF.

This clone was seen more than once but under ten times. This chain uses TRBV11-3 with TRBJ2-1; TRBD2 matches at 10 bases. The CDR3 has 15 residues. CDR1 is SGHNT, CDR2 YENEEA, per germline. V lost 1 base and J lost 9; bases outside the gene matches: 6. CDR3 sequence: CASSLGAGGLGEQFF. The CDR3 DNA reads as TGTGCCAGCAGCTTAGGAGCGGGGGGGCTCGGTGAGCAGTTCTTC.

The chain couples TRBV6-1 to TRBJ1-5, with a possible D match to TRBD1 (5 bases). The V end lost 2 bases, the J end lost 7 bases, and 15 bases lay between the germline ends. There are 15 residues in the CDR3. CDR1 and CDR2 (germline): MNHNS, SASEGT. CDR3 in DNA: TGTGCCAGCAGTGAACTTGGCAGGGCGCAGCAGCCCCAGCATTTT. Translation gives CASSELGRAQQPQHF.